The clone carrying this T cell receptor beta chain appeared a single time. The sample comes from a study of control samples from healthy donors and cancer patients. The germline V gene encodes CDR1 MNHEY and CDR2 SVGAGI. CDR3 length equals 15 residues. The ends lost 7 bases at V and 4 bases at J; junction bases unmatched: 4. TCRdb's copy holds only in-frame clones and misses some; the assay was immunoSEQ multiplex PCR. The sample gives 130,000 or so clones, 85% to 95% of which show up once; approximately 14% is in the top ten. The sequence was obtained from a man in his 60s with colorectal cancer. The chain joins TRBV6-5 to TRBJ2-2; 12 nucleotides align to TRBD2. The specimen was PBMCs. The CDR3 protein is CASTSGGATTGELFF. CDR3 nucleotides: TGTGCCAGCACTAGCGGGGGGGCTACCACCGGGGAGCTGTTTTTT.